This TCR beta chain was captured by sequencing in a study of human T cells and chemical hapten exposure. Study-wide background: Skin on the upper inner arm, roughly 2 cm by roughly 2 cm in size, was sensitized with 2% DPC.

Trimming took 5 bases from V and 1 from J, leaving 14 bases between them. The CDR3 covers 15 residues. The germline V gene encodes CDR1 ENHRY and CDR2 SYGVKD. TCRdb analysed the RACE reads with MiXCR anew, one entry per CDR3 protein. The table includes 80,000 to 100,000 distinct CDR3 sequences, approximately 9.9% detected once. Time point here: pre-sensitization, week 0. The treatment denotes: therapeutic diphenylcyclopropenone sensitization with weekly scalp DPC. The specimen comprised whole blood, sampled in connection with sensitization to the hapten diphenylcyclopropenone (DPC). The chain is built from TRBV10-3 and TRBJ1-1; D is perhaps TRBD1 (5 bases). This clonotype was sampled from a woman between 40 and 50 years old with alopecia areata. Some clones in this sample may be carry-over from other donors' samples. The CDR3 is CAISRAGQTNTEAFF. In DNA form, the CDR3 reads TGTGCCATCAGTCGAGCGGGGCAGACGAACACTGAAGCTTTCTTT.